This T cell receptor (beta chain) was documented in a study of shared clonotypes between healthy human individuals. Genomic DNA of each subset was evenly split across several immunoSEQ plates. Clones were sequenced by immunoSEQ multiplex PCR, and TCRdb holds only the in-frame ones, with some missing. The data hold around 2.5 million clones, with roughly 93% observed a single time. This clonotype was obtained from a man younger than 35 in good health. Some clones in this sample may be carry-over from other donors' samples. What was sequenced was naive CD4+ T cells from PBMCs. Subset meaning: CD45RA+ positively selected.

CDR3: CANRDRDTTGYGYTF. CDR3 sequence (DNA): TGTGCCAACCGGGACAGGGATACAACGGGCTATGGCTACACCTTC. J is TRBJ1-2 and V is TRBV10-3, with TRBD1 identical over 9 bases. Trimming at V came to 10 bases and at J to 4 bases, leaving 13 bases not matched to a gene. The CDR3 covers 15 residues. Germline V CDR1 and CDR2: ENHRY, SYGVKD.